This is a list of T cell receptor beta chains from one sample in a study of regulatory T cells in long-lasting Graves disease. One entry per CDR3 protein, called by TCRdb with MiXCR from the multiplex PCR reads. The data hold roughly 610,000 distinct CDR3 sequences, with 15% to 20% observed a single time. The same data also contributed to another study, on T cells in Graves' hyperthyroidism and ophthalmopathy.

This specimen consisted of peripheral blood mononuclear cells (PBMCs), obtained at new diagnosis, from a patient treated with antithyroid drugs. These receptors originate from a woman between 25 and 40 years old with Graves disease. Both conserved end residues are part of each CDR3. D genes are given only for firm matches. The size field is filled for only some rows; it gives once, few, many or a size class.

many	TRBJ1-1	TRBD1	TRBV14	TGTGCCAGCAGCCGATTAGGACAGGGTGACACTGAAGCTTTCTTT	CASSRLGQGDTEAFF
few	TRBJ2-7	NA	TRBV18	TGTGCCAGCTCACCACTAGACAGGCCGGTATCCTACGAGCAGTACTTC	CASSPLDRPVSYEQYF
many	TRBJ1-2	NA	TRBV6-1	TGTGCCACCACGTGGGGGGGGAGTTCGAACTATGGCTACACCTTC	CATTWGGSSNYGYTF
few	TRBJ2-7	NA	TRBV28	TGTGCCAGCAGTACCCAGCCCGTGGAAAACGAGCAGTACTTC	CASSTQPVENEQYF
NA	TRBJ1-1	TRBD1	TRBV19	TGTGCCGGTAGATCGGACAGGTGGATGAACACTGAAGCTTTCTTT	CAGRSDRWMNTEAFF
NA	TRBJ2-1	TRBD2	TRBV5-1	TGCGCCAGCAGCCTTCGGGGGGGACTAGCGGGAGATACCGCCATATACAATGAGCAGTTCTTC	CASSLRGGLAGDTAIYNEQFF
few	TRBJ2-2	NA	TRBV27	TGTGCCAGCAGGTCCCCAGGGGTTACGAACACCGGGGAGCTGTTTTTT	CASRSPGVTNTGELFF
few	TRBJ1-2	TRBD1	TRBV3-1	TGTGCCAGCAGGCGGGGACAGAACTATGGCTACACCTTC	CASRRGQNYGYTF
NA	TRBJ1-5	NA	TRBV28	TGTGCCAGCAGTTTATGGGCGGGGCAGGGAAGCAATCAGCCCCAGCATTTT	CASSLWAGQGSNQPQHF
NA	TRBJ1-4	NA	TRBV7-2	TGTGCCAGCAACTACAGGGAAGAAAAACTGTTTTTT	CASNYREEKLFF
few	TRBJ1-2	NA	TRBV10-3	TGTGCCATCGGGGGGGGAGTGGAGAGTGAGGGCTACACCTTC	CAIGGGVESEGYTF
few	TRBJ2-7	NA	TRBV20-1	TGCAGTGCTAGGGACCCCGTTAGTGTCCGCTACGAGCAGTACTTC	CSARDPVSVRYEQYF
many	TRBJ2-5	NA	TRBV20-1	TGCAGTGCCAAGACAGGAGGCGAGGAGACCCAGTACTTC	CSAKTGGEETQYF
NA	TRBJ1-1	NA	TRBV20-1	TGCAGTTCGAGGGGCAGGGGCTCTTCGAACACTGAAGCTTTCTTT	CSSRGRGSSNTEAFF
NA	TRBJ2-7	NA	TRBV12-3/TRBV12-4	TGTGCCAGCACCCGGGCCTCGAACCCCTACGAGCAGTACTTC	CASTRASNPYEQYF